The 23 T cell receptor beta chains listed next were all sequenced from one sample in a study of shared clonotypes between healthy human individuals. The table came from immunoSEQ multiplex PCR; TCRdb's copy has only in-frame clones and leaves some out. The sample lists approximately 1,500,000 clones; around 97% were seen once. Sequencing was performed on naive CD4+ T cells sorted from blood. Subset denoted: CD45RA+ positively selected. The receptor set was obtained from a man aged 25-45 years in good health.

Turning to this clone: An end of the junction differs from the germline gene, which may be a read error. J is TRBJ2-6 and V is TRBV5-1, with 12 bases matching TRBD1. Germline values: CDR1 SGHRS, CDR2 YFSETQ. The length of the CDR3 is 19 residues. CDR3: CASSLTPGQGASGANVLIF. The CDR3 nucleotides read TGCGCCAGCAGCTTGACGCCGGGACAGGGGGCGTCTGGGGCCAACGTCCTGATTTTC. Full variable domain (outside the CDR3, taken from reference TRBV5-1 and TRBJ2-6): KAGVTQTPRYLIKTRGQQVTLSCSPISGHRSVSWYQQTPGQGLQFLFEYFSETQRNKGNFPGRFSGRQFSNSRSEMNVSTLELGDSALYLCASSLTPGQGASGANVLIFGAGSRLTVL.

CDR3 in DNA: TGTGCCACCTCGACACTCACCGGGACAGGTCGCAATCAGCCCCAGCATTTT. This encodes CATSTLTGTGRNQPQHF. The chain employs TRBV28 and TRBJ1-5, with 8 positions matching TRBD1. There are 17 residues in the CDR3. V trimming: 10 bases; J trimming: 2 bases; junction bases outside the gene matches: 16. Germline CDR1 MDHEN, CDR2 SYDVKM.

The rearrangement links TRBV12-5 to TRBJ2-7, with a weak D call TRBD2 (5 bases). This CDR3 is 18 amino acids long. From germline, CDR1 is LGHNT and CDR2 FRNRAP. V lost 6 bases to trimming and J lost 0 bases, with 24 bases between them. CDR3 DNA: TGTGCTAGTGGCTTTTGGGGTCGGAGCGGACCGAGCTCCTACGAGCAGTACTTC. This codes for CASGFWGRSGPSSYEQYF.

The chain employs TRBV5-1 and TRBJ2-7; 9 bases line up with TRBD1. The CDR3 totals 16 residues. In germline, CDR1 is SGHRS, CDR2 YFSETQ. With 1 base clipped from V and 1 base from J, the junction kept 6 bases outside the gene matches. CDR3 amino acids: CASSLRDRDLSYEQYF. In DNA, the CDR3 is TGCGCCAGCAGCTTGAGGGACAGGGATTTATCCTACGAGCAGTACTTC.

V usage is TRBV19 and J usage is TRBJ2-7; 9 nucleotides match TRBD1. Germline-derived CDR1 and CDR2 are LNHDA and SQIVND (reference sequence). This CDR3 region has 13 residues. Trimming took 6 bases from V and 5 from J; bases not matched to a gene: 5. The CDR3 reads CASRGTGINEQYF. CDR3 DNA sequence: TGTGCCAGTAGGGGGACAGGGATCAACGAGCAGTACTTC.

The chain joins TRBV5-1 to TRBJ1-1, with no clear D. The germline V and J ends were trimmed by 0 bases and 1 base, with 10 bases remaining between them. This CDR3 is 15 amino acids long. In germline, CDR1 is SGHRS, CDR2 YFSETQ. The CDR3 sequence: CASSLDPDANTEAFF. The CDR3 bases are TGCGCCAGCAGCTTGGATCCCGACGCGAACACTGAAGCTTTCTTT.

The chain carries TRBV5-1 and TRBJ1-4, with TRBD1 as a possible D gene (5 bases). The germline V gene has CDR1 SGHRS and CDR2 YFSETQ. The V end lost 4 bases, the J end lost 4 bases, and 11 bases lay between the germline ends. The CDR3 spans 14 residues. The CDR3: CASSPGGNNEKLFF. In DNA, the CDR3 is TGCGCCAGCAGCCCCGGGGGTAATAATGAAAAACTGTTTTTT.

As for this clone: This sample also contains other DNA sequences that code for the same CDR3. This chain joins TRBV7-9 and TRBJ1-5; 8 bases align to TRBD1. V lost 1 base, J lost 4 bases, and 0 bases stayed unmatched. The CDR3 extends over 14 amino acids. The V gene's germline CDR1 is SEHNR and CDR2 FQNEAQ (reference sequence). The CDR3 coding sequence is TGTGCCAGCAGCTTAGGACAGGGGAATCAGCCCCAGCATTTT. Translation: CASSLGQGNQPQHF.

V usage is TRBV27 and J usage is TRBJ2-4; 9 bases match TRBD2. Germline CDR1 reads MNHEY; CDR2 reads SMNVEV (reference sequence). The CDR3 runs to 15 residues. J was trimmed by 8 bases and V by 3 bases; bases with no gene match: 8. Here the CDR3 reads CASSFSGRTSHIQYF. CDR3 nucleotides: TGTGCCAGCAGTTTTAGCGGGAGAACCTCACACATTCAGTACTTC.

Points on this clone: The junction does not match germline at one end; this may be a read error. The chain is built from TRBV29-1 and TRBJ1-3, with D tentatively TRBD1 (5 bases). There are 13 residues in the CDR3. The germline gives CDR1 SQVTM, CDR2 ANQGSEA. As DNA, the CDR3 is TGCAGCTCCGGTCGGGACTCTGAAAACACCATATATTTT. This encodes CSSGRDSENTIYF.

The CDR3 coding sequence is TGCAGCGCCGCGCGGACAGGGTTGACAGATACGCAGTATTTT. Its translation is CSAARTGLTDTQYF. The chain couples TRBV29-1 to TRBJ2-3; 8 nucleotides align to TRBD1. Per the germline V gene, CDR1 is SQVTM and CDR2 is ANQGSEA. Trimming cost V 7 bases and J 3 bases; bases outside gene matches: 9. This CDR3 has 14 amino acids.

V usage is TRBV19 and J usage is TRBJ1-4; D is perhaps TRBD1 (6 bases). Trimming cost V 6 bases and J 0 bases, with 8 bases left between them. The CDR3 is 14 residues long. CDR1 and CDR2 from the germline V gene are LNHDA and SQIVND (reference sequence). The CDR3 region is CASRDRATNEKLFF. In nucleotides, the CDR3 is TGTGCCAGTAGGGACAGAGCAACTAATGAAAAACTGTTTTTT.

This clone occurred a few times. The gene calls are TRBV7-9 and TRBJ2-5; D is possibly TRBD1 (6 bases). CDR3 length: 17 amino acids. Germline CDR1 is SEHNR and CDR2 is FQNEAQ (reference sequence). Trimming removed 6 bases from V and 3 bases from J, with 23 bases in between. CDR3 sequence: CASSLRGNGTRKETQYF. For the CDR3, the DNA is TGTGCCAGCAGTTTAAGGGGAAATGGGACACGCAAAGAGACCCAGTACTTC.

This clone occurred once. The chain combines TRBV9 with TRBJ2-7; D is perhaps TRBD2 (6 bases). The CDR3 has 15 amino acids. V lost 4 bases and J 4 bases, leaving 18 bases between the germline ends. Germline CDR1 reads SGDLS; CDR2 reads YYNGEE. CDR3 residues: CASSPGRGSLYEQYF. The CDR3 DNA sequence: TGTGCCAGCAGCCCCGGACGGGGGAGCCTTTACGAGCAGTACTTC.

On this clone itself: Other DNA sequences in the sample encode the same CDR3. V and J are TRBV18 and TRBJ2-5, with D maybe TRBD1 (6 bases). Germline CDR1 reads KGHSH; CDR2 reads LQKENI. The CDR3 has 14 residues. Trimming cost V 1 base and J 3 bases, with 9 bases left between them. The CDR3 region has the DNA TGTGCCAGCTCACCACGTGCAGGGGAAGAGACCCAGTACTTC. Protein product: CASSPRAGEETQYF. The full variable domain, completed using reference TRBV18 and TRBJ2-5, is NAGVMQNPRHLVRRRGQEARLRCSPMKGHSHVYWYRQLPEEGLKFMVYLQKENIIDESGMPKERFSAEFPKEGPSILRIQQVVRGDSAAYFCASSPRAGEETQYFGPGTRLLVL.

The chain joins TRBV29-1 to TRBJ2-7; a possible D gene is TRBD2 (5 bases). The V end was cut by 4 bases, the J end by 4 bases, with 11 bases between. Germline V gene lookup returns CDR1 SQVTM and CDR2 ANQGSEA. The CDR3 extends over 12 amino acids. CDR3 sequence: CSVGFGGYEQYF. The CDR3 DNA is TGCAGCGTTGGATTTGGCGGGTACGAGCAGTACTTC.

V usage is TRBV21-1 and J usage is TRBJ2-1. TRBV21-1 is deemed a pseudogene. This CDR3 contains 16 residues. CDR3 DNA sequence: TGTGCCAGCAGCAAAGATAAGAAGTCAAAGTACAATGAGCAGTTCTTC. This gives the protein CASSKDKKSKYNEQFF.

The J gene is TRBJ1-5, the V gene TRBV6-1, with D uncertain. The CDR3 has 14 amino acids. CDR1 is MNHNS and CDR2 is SASEGT in the germline V gene. The V gene lost 1 base and the J gene lost 11 bases, with 15 bases spanning the gap. CDR3 sequence: CASSEDVRPNAQHF. CDR3 nucleotide sequence: TGTGCCAGCAGTGAAGATGTGAGGCCCAACGCCCAGCATTTT.

The genes are TRBV10-1 and TRBJ2-2; a possible D gene is TRBD2 (7 bases). This CDR3 has 15 residues. Germline CDR1 is WNHNN and CDR2 is SYGVQD (reference sequence). Trimming left V 3 bases short and J 4 bases short, with 12 bases between. As DNA, the CDR3 is TGCGCCAGCAGTGATCGGGGGGCTGGCACCGGGGAGCTGTTTTTT. It specifies CASSDRGAGTGELFF.

In the case of this clone: The identical CDR3 is also encoded by other nucleotide sequences in the sample. The chain joins TRBV28 to TRBJ1-2, with D perhaps TRBD1 (6 bases). Germline V gives CDR1 MDHEN, CDR2 SYDVKM. The V end was cut by 2 bases, the J end by 2 bases, with 6 bases between. This CDR3 spans 13 amino acids. The CDR3 spells CASSLRGNYGYTF. In nucleotides, the CDR3 is TGTGCCAGCAGTTTAAGGGGGAACTATGGCTACACCTTC.

Here the CDR3 reads CATSRSLLERKYEQYF. In DNA form, the CDR3 reads TGTGCCACCAGCAGATCCCTTCTGGAACGCAAATACGAGCAGTACTTC. The chain employs TRBV15 and TRBJ2-7; D is uncertain. CDR1 is LNHNV, CDR2 YYDKDF, per germline (reference sequence). The CDR3 is made up of 16 amino acids. The V gene lost 2 bases and the J gene lost 4 bases, with 18 bases spanning the gap.

This clone appeared once. The chain has TRBV11-2 and TRBJ1-2; the D is unclear. CDR1 is SGHAT and CDR2 is FQNNGV in the germline V gene. V was trimmed by 1 base and J by 4 bases, leaving 13 bases between them. CDR3 length: 15 amino acids. For the CDR3, the DNA is TGTGCCAGCAGCTTAGTAGCCCAGAAAACCTATGGCTACACCTTC. Amino acids: CASSLVAQKTYGYTF.

This chain links TRBV6-1 with TRBJ1-1, with 7 positions matching TRBD1. With 7 bases clipped from V and 7 bases from J, the junction kept 9 bases outside the gene matches. Germline loops: CDR1 MNHNS, CDR2 SASEGT. This CDR3 has 13 amino acids. CDR3: CASINRGGGEAFF. The DNA for the CDR3 is TGTGCCAGCATTAACAGGGGCGGTGGTGAAGCTTTCTTT.